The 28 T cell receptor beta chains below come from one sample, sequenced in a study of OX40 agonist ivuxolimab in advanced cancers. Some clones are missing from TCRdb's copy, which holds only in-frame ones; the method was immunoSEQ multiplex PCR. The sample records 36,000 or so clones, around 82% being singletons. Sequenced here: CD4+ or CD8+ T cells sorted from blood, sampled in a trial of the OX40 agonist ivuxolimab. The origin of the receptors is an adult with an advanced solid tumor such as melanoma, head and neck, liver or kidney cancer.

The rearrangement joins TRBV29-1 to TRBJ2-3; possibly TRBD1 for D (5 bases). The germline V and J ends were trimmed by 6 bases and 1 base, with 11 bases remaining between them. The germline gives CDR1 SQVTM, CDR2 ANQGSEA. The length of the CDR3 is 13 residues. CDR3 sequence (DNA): TGCAGCGTCCTAGGGGTATGCACAGATACGCAGTATTTT. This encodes CSVLGVCTDTQYF.

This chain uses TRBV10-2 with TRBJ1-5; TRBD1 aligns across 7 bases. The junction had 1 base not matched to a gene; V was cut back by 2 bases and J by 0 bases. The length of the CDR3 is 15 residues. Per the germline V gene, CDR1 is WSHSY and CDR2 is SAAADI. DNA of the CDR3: TGCGCCAGCAGTGAGGGGACAGTTAGCAATCAGCCCCAGCATTTT. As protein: CASSEGTVSNQPQHF.

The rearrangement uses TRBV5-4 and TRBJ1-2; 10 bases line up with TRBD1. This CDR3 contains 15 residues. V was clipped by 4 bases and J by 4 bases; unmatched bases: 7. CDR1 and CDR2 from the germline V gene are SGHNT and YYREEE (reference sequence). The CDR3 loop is CASSLRDRGGYGYTF. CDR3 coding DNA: TGTGCCAGCAGCCTCCGGGACAGGGGTGGCTATGGCTACACCTTC.

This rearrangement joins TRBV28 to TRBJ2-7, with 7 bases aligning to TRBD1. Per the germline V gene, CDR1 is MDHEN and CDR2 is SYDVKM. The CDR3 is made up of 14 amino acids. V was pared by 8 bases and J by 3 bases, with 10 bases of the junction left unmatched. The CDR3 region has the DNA TGTGCCAGCTCAAACCCGGGACAGTTCTACGAGCAGTACTTC. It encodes CASSNPGQFYEQYF.

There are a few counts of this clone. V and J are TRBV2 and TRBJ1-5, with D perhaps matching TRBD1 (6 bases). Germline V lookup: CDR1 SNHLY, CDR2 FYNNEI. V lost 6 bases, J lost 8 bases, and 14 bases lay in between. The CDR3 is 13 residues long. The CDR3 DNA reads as TGTGCCAGCAGGAACAGGGCTGTGGAGCCCCAGCATTTT. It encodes CASRNRAVEPQHF. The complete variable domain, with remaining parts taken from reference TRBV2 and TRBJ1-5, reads EPEVTQTPSHQVTQMGQEVILRCVPISNHLYFYWYRQILGQKVEFLVSFYNNEISEKSEIFDDQFSVERPDGSNFTLKIRSTKLEDSAMYFCASRNRAVEPQHFGDGTRLSIL.

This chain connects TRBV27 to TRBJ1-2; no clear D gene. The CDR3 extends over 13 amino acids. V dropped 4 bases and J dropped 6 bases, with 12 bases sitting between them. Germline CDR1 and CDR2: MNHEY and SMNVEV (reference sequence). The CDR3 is CASSSPTSDGYTF. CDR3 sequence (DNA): TGTGCCAGCAGTTCCCCCACTTCGGATGGCTACACCTTC.

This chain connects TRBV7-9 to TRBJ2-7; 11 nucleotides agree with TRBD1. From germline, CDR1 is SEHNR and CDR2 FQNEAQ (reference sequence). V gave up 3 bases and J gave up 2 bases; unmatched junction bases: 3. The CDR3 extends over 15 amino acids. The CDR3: CASSFPGQGAYEQYF. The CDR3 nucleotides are TGTGCCAGCAGCTTCCCGGGACAGGGGGCCTACGAGCAGTACTTC. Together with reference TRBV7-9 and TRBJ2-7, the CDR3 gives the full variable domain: DTGVSQNPRHKITKRGQNVTFRCDPISEHNRLYWYRQTLGQGPEFLTYFQNEAQLEKSRLLSDRFSAERPKGSFSTLEIQRTEQGDSAMYLCASSFPGQGAYEQYFGPGTRLTVT.

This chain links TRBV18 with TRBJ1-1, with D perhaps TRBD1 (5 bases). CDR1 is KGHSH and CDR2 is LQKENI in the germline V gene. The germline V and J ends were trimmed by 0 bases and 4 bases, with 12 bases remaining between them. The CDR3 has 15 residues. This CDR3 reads CASSPPIQGATEAFF. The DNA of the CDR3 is TGTGCCAGCTCACCACCTATCCAGGGTGCCACTGAAGCTTTCTTT.

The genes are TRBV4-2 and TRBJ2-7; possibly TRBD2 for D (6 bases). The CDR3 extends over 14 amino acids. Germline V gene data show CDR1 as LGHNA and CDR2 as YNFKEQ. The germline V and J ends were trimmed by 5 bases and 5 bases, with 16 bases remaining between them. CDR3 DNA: TGTGCCAGCAGCAGCCGGGACTCTCTTCACGAGCAGTACTTC. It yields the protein CASSSRDSLHEQYF.

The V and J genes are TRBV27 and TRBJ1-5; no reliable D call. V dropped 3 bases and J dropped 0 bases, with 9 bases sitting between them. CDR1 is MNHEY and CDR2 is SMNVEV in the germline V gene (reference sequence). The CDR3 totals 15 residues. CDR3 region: CASSFSAYSNQPQHF. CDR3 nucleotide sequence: TGTGCCAGCAGTTTCTCGGCTTATAGCAATCAGCCCCAGCATTTT.

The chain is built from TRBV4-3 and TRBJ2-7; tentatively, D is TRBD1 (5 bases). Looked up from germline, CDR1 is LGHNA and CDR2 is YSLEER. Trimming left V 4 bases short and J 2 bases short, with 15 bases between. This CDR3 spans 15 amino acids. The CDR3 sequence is CASSPGWGSAYEQYF. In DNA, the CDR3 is TGCGCCAGCAGCCCAGGTTGGGGCTCAGCCTACGAGCAGTACTTC.

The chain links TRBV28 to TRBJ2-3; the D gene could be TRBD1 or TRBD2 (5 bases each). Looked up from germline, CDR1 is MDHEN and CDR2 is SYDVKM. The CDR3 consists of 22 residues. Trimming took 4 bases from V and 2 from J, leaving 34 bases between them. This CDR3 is CASSSILGQETDKSGYTDTQYF. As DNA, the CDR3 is TGTGCCAGCAGTTCTATTCTTGGTCAGGAGACAGATAAATCGGGGTACACAGATACGCAGTATTTT.

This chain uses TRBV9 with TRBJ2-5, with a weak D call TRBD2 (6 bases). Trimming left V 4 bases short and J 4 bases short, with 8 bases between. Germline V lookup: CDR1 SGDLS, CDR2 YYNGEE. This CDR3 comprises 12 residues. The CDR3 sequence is CASSPRGETQYF. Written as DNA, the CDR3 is TGTGCCAGCAGCCCGCGGGGAGAGACCCAGTACTTC.

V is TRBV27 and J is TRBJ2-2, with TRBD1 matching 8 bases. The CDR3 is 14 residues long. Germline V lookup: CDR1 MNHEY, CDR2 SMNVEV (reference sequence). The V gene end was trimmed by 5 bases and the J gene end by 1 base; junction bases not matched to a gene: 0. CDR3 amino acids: CASSDRGNTGELFF. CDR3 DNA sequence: TGTGCCAGCAGTGACAGGGGGAACACCGGGGAGCTGTTTTTT.

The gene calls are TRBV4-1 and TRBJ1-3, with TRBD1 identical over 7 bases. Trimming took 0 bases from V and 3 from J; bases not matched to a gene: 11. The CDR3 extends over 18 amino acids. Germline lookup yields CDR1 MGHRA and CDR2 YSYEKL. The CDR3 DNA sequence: TGCGCCAGCAGCCAAGATCCAGACAGGGTTTCCTATGGAAACACCATATATTTT. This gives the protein CASSQDPDRVSYGNTIYF.

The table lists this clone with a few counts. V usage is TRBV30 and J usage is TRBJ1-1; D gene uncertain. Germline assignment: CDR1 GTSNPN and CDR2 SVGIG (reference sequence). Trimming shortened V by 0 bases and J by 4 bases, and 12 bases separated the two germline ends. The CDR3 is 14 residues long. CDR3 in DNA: TGTGCCTGGAGTGTACTTCCGGGAGCCACTGAAGCTTTCTTT. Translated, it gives CAWSVLPGATEAFF.

The CDR3 loop is CASSDLRGAVTEAFF. Written as DNA, the CDR3 is TGTGCCAGCAGCGACCTCCGGGGGGCGGTCACTGAAGCTTTCTTT. V usage is TRBV11-2 and J usage is TRBJ1-1, with a tentative D call TRBD1 (6 bases). The CDR3 has 15 amino acids. V lost 5 bases to trimming and J lost 4 bases, with 17 bases between them. Germline V lookup: CDR1 SGHAT, CDR2 FQNNGV.

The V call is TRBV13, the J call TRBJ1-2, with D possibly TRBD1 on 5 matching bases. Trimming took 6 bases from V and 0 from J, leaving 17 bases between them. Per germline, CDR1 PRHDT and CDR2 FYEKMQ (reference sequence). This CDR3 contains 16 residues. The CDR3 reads CASSLSPSTANYGYTF. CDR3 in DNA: TGTGCCAGCAGTTTATCCCCATCGACAGCTAACTATGGCTACACCTTC.

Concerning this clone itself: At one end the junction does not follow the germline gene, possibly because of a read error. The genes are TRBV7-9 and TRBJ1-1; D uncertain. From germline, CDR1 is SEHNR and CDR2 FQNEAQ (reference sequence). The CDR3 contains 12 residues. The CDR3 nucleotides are TGTGCCAGCACCTTAGGAAACACTGAAGCTTTCTTT. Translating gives CASTLGNTEAFF.

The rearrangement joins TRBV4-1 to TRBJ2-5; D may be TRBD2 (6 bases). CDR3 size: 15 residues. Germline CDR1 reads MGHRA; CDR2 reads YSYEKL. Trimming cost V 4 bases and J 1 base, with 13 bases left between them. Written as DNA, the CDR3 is TGCGCCAGCAGCCCTTTCAACGGGGGCCAAGAGACCCAGTACTTC. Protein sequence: CASSPFNGGQETQYF.

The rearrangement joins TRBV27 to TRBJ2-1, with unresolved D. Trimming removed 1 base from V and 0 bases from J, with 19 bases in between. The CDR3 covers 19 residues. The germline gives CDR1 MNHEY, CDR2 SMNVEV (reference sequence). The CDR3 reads CASSLYDPQTSNSYNEQFF. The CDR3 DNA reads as TGTGCCAGCAGTTTATACGATCCTCAAACCTCCAACTCCTACAATGAGCAGTTCTTC.

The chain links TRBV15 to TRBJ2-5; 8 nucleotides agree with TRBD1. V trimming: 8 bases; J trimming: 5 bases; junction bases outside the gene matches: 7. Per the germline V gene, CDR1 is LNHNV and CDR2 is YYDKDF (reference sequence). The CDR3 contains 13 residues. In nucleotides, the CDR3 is TGTGCCACCGCAGGGGGCCACGCGGAGACCCAGTACTTC. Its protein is CATAGGHAETQYF.

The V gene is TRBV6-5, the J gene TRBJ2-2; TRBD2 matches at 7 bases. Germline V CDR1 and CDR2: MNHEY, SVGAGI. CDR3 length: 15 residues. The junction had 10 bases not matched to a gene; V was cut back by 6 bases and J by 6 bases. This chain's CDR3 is CASSKMAGVPGELFF. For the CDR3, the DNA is TGTGCCAGCAGCAAAATGGCGGGAGTTCCCGGGGAGCTGTTTTTT.

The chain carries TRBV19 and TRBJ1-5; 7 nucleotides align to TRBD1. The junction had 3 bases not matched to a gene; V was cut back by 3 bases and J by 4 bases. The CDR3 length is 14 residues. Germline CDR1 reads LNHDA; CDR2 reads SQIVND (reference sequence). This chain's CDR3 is CASSIAGGNQPQHF. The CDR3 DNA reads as TGTGCCAGTAGTATCGCAGGGGGTAATCAGCCCCAGCATTTT. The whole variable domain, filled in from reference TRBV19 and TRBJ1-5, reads DGGITQSPKYLFRKEGQNVTLSCEQNLNHDAMYWYRQDPGQGLRLIYYSQIVNDFQKGDIAEGYSVSREKKESFPLTVTSAQKNPTAFYLCASSIAGGNQPQHFGDGTRLSIL.

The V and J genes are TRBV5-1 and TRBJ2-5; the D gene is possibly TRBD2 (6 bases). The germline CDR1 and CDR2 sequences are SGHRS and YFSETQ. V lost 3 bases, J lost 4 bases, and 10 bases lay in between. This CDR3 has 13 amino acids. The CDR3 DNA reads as TGCGCCAGCAGCTACGGGAGTGGAGAGACCCAGTACTTC. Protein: CASSYGSGETQYF.

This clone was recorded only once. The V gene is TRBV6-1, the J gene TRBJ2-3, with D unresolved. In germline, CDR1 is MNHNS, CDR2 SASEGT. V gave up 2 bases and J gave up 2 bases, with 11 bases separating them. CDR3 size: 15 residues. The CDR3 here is CASSERGGITDTQYF. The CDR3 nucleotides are TGTGCCAGCAGTGAAAGAGGCGGAATCACAGATACGCAGTATTTT.

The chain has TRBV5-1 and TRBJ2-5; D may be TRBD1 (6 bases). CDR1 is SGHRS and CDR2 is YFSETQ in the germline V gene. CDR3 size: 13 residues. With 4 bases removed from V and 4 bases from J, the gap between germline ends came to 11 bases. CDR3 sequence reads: CASSGGGPETQYF. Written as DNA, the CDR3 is TGCGCCAGCAGCGGGGGCGGTCCAGAGACCCAGTACTTC.

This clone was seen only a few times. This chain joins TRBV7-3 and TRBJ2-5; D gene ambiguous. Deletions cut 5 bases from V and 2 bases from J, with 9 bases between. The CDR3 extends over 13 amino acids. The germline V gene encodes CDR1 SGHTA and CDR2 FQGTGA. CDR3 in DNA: TGTGCCAGCAGCCAAGCCGCTCAAGAGACCCAGTACTTC. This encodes CASSQAAQETQYF.